This T cell receptor (beta chain) was sequenced in a study of Graves' ophthalmopathy and Graves' hyperthyroidism. Across the study: Ophthalmopathy not arising within 18 months of follow-up defined hyperthyroidism as stable.

In germline, CDR1 is ENHRY, CDR2 SYGVKD. The CDR3 covers 13 residues. Trimming left V 7 bases short and J 2 bases short, with 9 bases between. The study recruited hyperthyroidism patients aged 18 to 65 who were newly diagnosed, under 2 months' duration. Lactation, pregnancy, uncontrolled infections and other autoimmune diseases were all grounds for excluding patients. Reliance was placed on clinical symptoms, serum thyroxine, TRAb, thyroid ultrasound and orbital computed tomography for diagnosis. This clonotype turned up a few times. RNA transcripts served as template for amplifying TCR beta CDR3 sequences. Scientists carried out first-round RT-PCR using HTBI primers and then a second-round multiplex PCR. TCRdb re-derived calls from the multiplex PCR reads in MiXCR, one entry per CDR3 protein. The table records over a million distinct CDR3 sequences, 35% to 45% of them present only once.

This TCR was sampled from an adult man with Graves' hyperthyroidism. V is TRBV10-3 and J is TRBJ1-3; perhaps TRBD1 as D (5 bases). The source material was peripheral blood or thyroid tissue (not recorded which). The CDR3 DNA reads TGTGCCATCACACCGACAGCTGGAAACACCATATATTTT. As protein: CAITPTAGNTIYF.